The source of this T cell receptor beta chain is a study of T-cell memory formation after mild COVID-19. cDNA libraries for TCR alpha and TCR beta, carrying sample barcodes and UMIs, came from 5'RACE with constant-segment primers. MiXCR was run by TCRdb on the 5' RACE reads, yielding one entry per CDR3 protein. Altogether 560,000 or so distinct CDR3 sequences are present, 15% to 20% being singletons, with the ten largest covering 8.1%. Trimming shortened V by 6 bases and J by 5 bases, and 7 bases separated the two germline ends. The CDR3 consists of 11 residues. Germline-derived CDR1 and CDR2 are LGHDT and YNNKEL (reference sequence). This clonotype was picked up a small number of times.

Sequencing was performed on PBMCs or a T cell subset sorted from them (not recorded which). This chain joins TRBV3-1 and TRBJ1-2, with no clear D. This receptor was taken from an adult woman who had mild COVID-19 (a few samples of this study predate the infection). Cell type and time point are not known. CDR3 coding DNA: TGTGCCAGCAGAACGGCTTATGGCTACACCTTC. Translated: CASRTAYGYTF.